Listed here are 10 T cell receptor beta chains from one sample, sequenced in a study of identical twins. TCRdb processed the 5' RACE reads anew with MiXCR; each CDR3 protein has one entry. The repertoire includes about 430,000 distinct CDR3 sequences, approximately 18% of them detected once, and around 10% sits in the top ten. Sequencing was carried out using naive T cells sorted from blood. The receptors shown here come from a man aged 45-65 years in good health.

The table lists this clonotype with a few counts. This chain uses TRBV9 with TRBJ2-1; 8 bases are a match to TRBD2. The ends lost 6 bases at V and 3 bases at J; junction bases unmatched: 8. The CDR3 spans 15 residues. The germline V gene encodes CDR1 SGDLS and CDR2 YYNGEE. DNA of the CDR3: TGTGCCAGCAACCCAGCGGGAGTATACTACAATGAGCAGTTCTTC. This gives the protein CASNPAGVYYNEQFF.

This clonotype was recorded a few times. This rearrangement joins TRBV28 to TRBJ2-3; 12 nucleotides agree with TRBD1. Trimming cost V 6 bases and J 4 bases; bases outside gene matches: 5. The germline CDR1 and CDR2 sequences are MDHEN and SYDVKM. This CDR3 is built from 15 residues. The CDR3 coding sequence is TGTGCCAGCAGGGGACAGGGGGCCGTATCAGATACGCAGTATTTT. Residues: CASRGQGAVSDTQYF.

The chain couples TRBV11-1 to TRBJ2-3; the D gene is possibly TRBD2 (6 bases). Germline V CDR1 and CDR2: SGHAT, FQDESV (reference sequence). V gave up 3 bases and J gave up 0 bases, with 19 bases separating them. The CDR3 is 18 amino acids. CDR3 DNA: TGTGCCAGCAGCTTGGTGGGAGGCCCTTATATTAGCACAGATACGCAGTATTTT. The encoded protein is CASSLVGGPYISTDTQYF.

This chain links TRBV20-1 with TRBJ2-4, with 8 nucleotides matching TRBD2. The CDR3 spans 15 residues. After removal of 1 base from V and 0 bases from J, the junction contained 2 bases not matched to a gene. Per germline, CDR1 DFQATT and CDR2 SNEGSKA (reference sequence). CDR3 DNA sequence: TGCAGTGCTAGAGGTCTAGCGGGAGCCAAAAACATTCAGTACTTC. Protein product: CSARGLAGAKNIQYF.

Only a few counts were recorded for this clonotype. The V call is TRBV12-3 or TRBV12-4, the J call TRBJ2-7; the match to TRBD2 covers 7 bases. The V gene end was trimmed by 6 bases and the J gene end by 2 bases; junction bases not matched to a gene: 7. CDR3 size: 14 residues. DNA of the CDR3: TGTGCCAGCAGAACGAGCGGGAAGCCCTACGAGCAGTACTTC. This codes for CASRTSGKPYEQYF.

This chain uses TRBV6-2 or TRBV6-3 with TRBJ1-2; a possible D gene is TRBD1 (5 bases). Trimming shortened V by 2 bases and J by 4 bases, and 17 bases separated the two germline ends. Looked up from germline, CDR1 is MNHEY and CDR2 is SVGEGT. The CDR3 contains 16 residues. Written as DNA, the CDR3 is TGTGCCAGCAGTTACGCCAGGGTGACCTCCGGCTATGGCTACACCTTC. Residues: CASSYARVTSGYGYTF.

This clonotype appeared many times. The chain employs TRBV6-6 and TRBJ1-5; 8 bases are shared with TRBD1. Per germline, CDR1 MNHNY and CDR2 SVGAGI (reference sequence). V dropped 8 bases and J dropped 2; count of bases not matched to a gene: 2. CDR3 length: 13 amino acids. CDR3 in DNA: TGTGCCAGCCAGGGGGCAGGCAATCAGCCCCAGCATTTT. Translated: CASQGAGNQPQHF.

This clonotype has a handful of counts. The chain employs TRBV23-1 and TRBJ2-2; weak D call: TRBD2 (5 bases). TRBV23-1 is noted as an ORF with a role that remains uncertain. Trimming removed 7 bases from V and 4 bases from J, with 25 bases in between. The CDR3 totals 18 residues. The CDR3 reads CASIQRAKEGSLTGELFF. The CDR3 DNA follows: TGCGCCAGCATACAGAGGGCCAAAGAGGGTTCCCTCACCGGGGAGCTGTTTTTT.

The V call is TRBV12-3 or TRBV12-4, the J call TRBJ2-5; 8 bases map to TRBD2. With V trimmed by 3 bases and J by 5 bases, 11 bases remained unmatched. The CDR3 is made up of 16 amino acids. The CDR3 reads CASSFYTSGSHETQYF. CDR3 in DNA: TGTGCCAGCAGTTTCTACACTAGCGGATCTCACGAGACCCAGTACTTC.

In this sample, this clonotype turned up a few times. V usage is TRBV27 and J usage is TRBJ2-7; the match to TRBD1 covers 9 bases. Looked up from germline, CDR1 is MNHEY and CDR2 is SMNVEV (reference sequence). After removal of 5 bases from V and 5 bases from J, the junction contained 10 bases not matched to a gene. This CDR3 is 15 amino acids long. Here the CDR3 reads CASSPLGTGRDEQYF. The CDR3 nucleotides read TGTGCCAGCAGTCCTCTAGGGACAGGGCGCGACGAGCAGTACTTC.